These T cell receptor beta chains were read from a single sample in a study of cytotoxic CD8 clonotypes in ibrutinib-treated CLL. The protocol was immunoSEQ multiplex PCR, while the TCRdb copy is restricted to in-frame clones and leaves out a portion. The sample includes around 200,000 clones, 60% to 80% of them seen just once. The material sequenced was PBMCs, taken after 12 months of ibrutinib treatment. The receptor source for this set is a human donor with chronic lymphocytic leukemia. CDR3s include the opening cysteine and the closing phenylalanine or tryptophan. The D gene is left open where the match is weak. A row's size may be missing; if present it is once, few, many or a size class.

size	V	D	length	J	CDR3	DNA
NA	TRBV30	NA	12	TRBJ1-5	CALERLDKTQHF	TGTGCCCTGGAGCGGTTAGATAAGACCCAGCATTTT
NA	TRBV5-1	TRBD2	14	TRBJ2-3	CASSGRTSGDTQYF	TGCGCCAGCAGCGGGCGGACTAGCGGGGATACGCAGTATTTT
few	TRBV29-1	TRBD1	15	TRBJ2-7	CSVERKSTGDNEQYF	TGCAGCGTTGAAAGGAAGTCAACAGGGGACAACGAGCAGTACTTC
NA	TRBV7-2	TRBD1	16	TRBJ2-1	CASSSPGTGIYNEQFF	TGTGCCAGCAGTTCCCCCGGGACAGGGATCTACAATGAGCAGTTCTTC
NA	TRBV14	TRBD1	14	TRBJ2-7	CASSQRGGQDEQYF	TGTGCCAGCAGCCAAAGAGGGGGCCAAGACGAGCAGTACTTC
NA	TRBV28	NA	13	TRBJ2-7	CASSFRGRDEQYF	TGTGCCAGCAGTTTTCGCGGACGGGACGAGCAGTACTTC
NA	TRBV2	NA	12	TRBJ2-4	CASSEARTNGHF	TGTGCCAGCAGTGAAGCGCGGACCAACGGGCACTTC
few	TRBV29-1	NA	13	TRBJ1-3	CSVRPFSGNTIYF	TGCAGCGTGAGACCTTTCTCTGGAAACACCATATATTTT
NA	TRBV7-3	TRBD1	13	TRBJ2-1	CASSLQGADEQFF	TGTGCCAGCAGCTTACAGGGGGCCGATGAGCAGTTCTTC
NA	TRBV11-2	TRBD1	16	TRBJ1-5	CASSRSGQGPNQPQHF	TGTGCCAGCAGCCGATCCGGACAGGGCCCCAATCAGCCCCAGCATTTT
NA	TRBV5-5	TRBD1	14	TRBJ2-7	CASSLAGQGYEQYF	TGTGCCAGCAGCTTGGCCGGACAGGGCTACGAGCAGTACTTC
NA	TRBV11-2	NA	13	TRBJ2-3	CASSLDQGDTQYF	TGTGCCAGCAGCTTAGATCAGGGAGATACGCAGTATTTT
NA	TRBV5-1	TRBD1	14	TRBJ2-5	CASSSPTGQETQYF	TGCGCCAGCAGCTCTCCGACAGGGCAAGAGACCCAGTACTTC
NA	TRBV5-1	TRBD2	18	TRBJ2-1	CASSIMKGGLAEYNEQFF	TGCGCCAGCAGTATAATGAAAGGGGGACTAGCGGAGTACAATGAGCAGTTCTTC
NA	TRBV9	TRBD2	15	TRBJ2-1	CASSVGLAYYNEQFF	TGTGCCAGCAGCGTCGGACTAGCGTACTACAATGAGCAGTTCTTC
NA	TRBV6-4	NA	14	TRBJ1-1	CASRGGGANTEAFF	TGTGCCAGCAGGGGGGGAGGGGCGAACACTGAAGCTTTCTTT
NA	TRBV30	TRBD2	13	TRBJ2-5	CAITLAVLGTQYF	TGTGCCATTACTCTAGCGGTCCTCGGGACCCAGTACTTC
NA	TRBV5-1	NA	16	TRBJ2-1	CASSSAGGNKVHEQFF	TGCGCCAGCAGCTCGGCCGGGGGTAATAAAGTGCATGAGCAGTTCTTC
few	TRBV19	NA	15	TRBJ1-2	CASSPRTPLGEGYTF	TGTGCCAGTAGTCCTCGGACGCCCTTGGGGGAGGGCTACACCTTC